A single sample gave rise to the 28 T cell receptor beta chains below, sequenced in a study of glioma-infiltrating T cells. Amplification of TCR alpha and beta CDR3 regions from RNA used iRepertoire nested multiplex PCR. TCRdb used MiXCR to reprocess the multiplex PCR reads, holding one entry per CDR3 protein. The top ten clones hold approximately 12% of a sample with a few hundred thousand distinct CDR3 sequences, approximately 42% of them seen once. Sample: glioma tissue, nonneoplastic brain tissue, or PBMCs (not recorded which). Receptors were obtained from a human donor with low-grade glioma or glioblastoma, undergoing nonglioma brain surgery, or in good health (not recorded which).

The J gene is TRBJ2-1, the V gene TRBV7-2; D might be TRBD1 (6 bases). Trimming stripped 3 bases from V and 5 bases from J, with 8 bases between. CDR1 and CDR2 from the germline V gene are SGHTA and FQGNSA. The CDR3 has 13 residues. DNA for the CDR3: TGTGCCAGCAGCTTGGGGGCGCACAATGAGCAGTTCTTC. Translated, it gives CASSLGAHNEQFF.

This clonotype was seen once. The chain employs TRBV11-3 and TRBJ2-5; D uncertain. Trimming left V 1 base short and J 5 bases short, with 11 bases between. Germline CDR1 is SGHNT and CDR2 is YENEEA. This CDR3 has 14 residues. DNA for the CDR3: TGTGCCAGCAGCTTAGCGGGCAGTAGGGAGACCCAGTACTTC. Encoded protein: CASSLAGSRETQYF.

Points on this clonotype: A much larger clone lies a single base off, so this may be a read error. DNA for the CDR3: TGTGCCAGGAGTTTATCTTCCTACCGCCACAATGAGCAGTTCTTC. Translation: CARSLSSYRHNEQFF. The chain is built from TRBV27 and TRBJ2-1, with D uncertain. This CDR3 has 15 residues. Germline CDR1 MNHEY, CDR2 SMNVEV (reference sequence).

DNA of the CDR3: TGCGCCAGCAGCCAAGATGAGAGACAGTCCTACAATGAGCAGTTCTTC. The encoded protein is CASSQDERQSYNEQFF. The chain employs TRBV4-1 and TRBJ2-1; weak D call: TRBD1 (5 bases). The CDR3 sequence is 16 residues long. V was cut by 0 bases and J by 1 base, with 10 bases left in between. Per germline, CDR1 MGHRA and CDR2 YSYEKL.

The table lists this clonotype with many counts. The rearrangement links TRBV27 to TRBJ2-1; D unclear. The germline V gene encodes CDR1 MNHEY and CDR2 SMNVEV (reference sequence). Trimming removed 11 bases from V and 0 bases from J, with 11 bases in between. This CDR3 is 13 amino acids long. CDR3 region: CAARGSSYNEQFF. DNA of the CDR3: TGTGCCGCAAGAGGTAGCTCCTACAATGAGCAGTTCTTC.

This clonotype was observed at least ten times. The chain couples TRBV27 to TRBJ2-3, with D tentatively TRBD2 (6 bases). In germline, CDR1 is MNHEY, CDR2 SMNVEV (reference sequence). V lost 6 bases and J lost 5, with 6 bases in between. This CDR3 is 11 amino acids long. Here the CDR3 reads CASRAGDTQYF. The CDR3 bases are TGTGCCAGCAGAGCGGGAGATACGCAGTATTTT.

As concerns this clonotype: The CDR3 end shows no conserved phenylalanine or tryptophan, and so a read error is likely. This chain links TRBV7-2 with TRBJ2-5; 15 bases align to TRBD2. The germline gives CDR1 SGHTA, CDR2 FQGNSA. V shed 5 bases and J 4 bases; nucleotides not matched to a gene: 8. The CDR3 consists of 17 residues. Here the CDR3 DNA reads TGTGCCAGCAGCGGTGGACTAGCGGGAGGGTATAGAGAGACCCAGTACCTC. It codes for CASSGGLAGGYRETQYL.

In its sample, this clonotype was seen a few times. The chain carries TRBV15 and TRBJ2-7, with TRBD1 matching over 8 bases. CDR1 and CDR2 from the germline V gene are LNHNV and YYDKDF (reference sequence). The V segment lost 0 bases and the J segment 2 bases; nucleotides outside the gene matches: 0. The CDR3 sequence is 14 residues long. For the CDR3, the DNA is TGTGCCACCAGCAGAGAACAGGGGGCCTACGAGCAGTACTTC. Amino acids: CATSREQGAYEQYF.

The count of this clonotype is one. This may arise from a read error, as a much more abundant clone is one base away. This chain connects TRBV20-1 to TRBJ1-1; tentatively, D is TRBD1 (6 bases). This CDR3 comprises 14 residues. V was shortened by 2 bases and J by 0 bases, with 10 bases between the two germline ends. Germline V gives CDR1 DFQATT, CDR2 SNEGSKA (reference sequence). CDR3 residues: CSARLGHLNTEAFF. CDR3 sequence (DNA): TGCAGTGCTAGACTGGGACACCTGAACACTGAAGCTTTCTTT.

CDR3 DNA: TGTGCCAGCAGTCCCAACCCCGGACTAGCGGGAGCTAGAGAGCAGTACTTC. Protein sequence: CASSPNPGLAGAREQYF. The rearrangement uses TRBV28 and TRBJ2-7; 13 nucleotides align to TRBD2. J gave up 7 bases and V 5 bases, and 14 bases lay outside the gene matches. Germline V gene sequence: CDR1 MDHEN, CDR2 SYDVKM. The CDR3 consists of 17 residues.

The gene calls are TRBV4-1 and TRBJ2-7; a possible D gene is TRBD1 (5 bases). CDR1 is MGHRA and CDR2 is YSYEKL in the germline V gene. This CDR3 comprises 14 residues. Trimming removed 0 bases from V and 0 bases from J, with 6 bases in between. CDR3 in amino acids: CASSQEQGSYEQYF. In nucleotides, the CDR3 is TGCGCCAGCAGCCAAGAGCAGGGCTCCTACGAGCAGTACTTC.

For this clonotype: A much larger clone lies a single base off, so this may be a read error. V and J are TRBV28 and TRBJ1-5; 12 bases agree with TRBD1. The CDR3 is 16 amino acids. The germline V gene has CDR1 MDHEN and CDR2 SYDVKM. The CDR3 sequence is CAISSPGQGAGQPQHF. Written as DNA, the CDR3 is TGTGCCATCAGTTCACCGGGACAGGGGGCAGGTCAGCCCCAGCATTTT.

There are a few counts of this clonotype. J is TRBJ2-3 and V is TRBV19; possible D gene TRBD1, 6 bases. The CDR3 has 15 amino acids. CDR1 is LNHDA, CDR2 SQIVND, per germline (reference sequence). Trimming left V 5 bases short and J 0 bases short, with 12 bases between. The CDR3 here is CASSFGQRSTDTQYF. CDR3 nucleotides: TGTGCCAGTAGTTTCGGACAGAGAAGCACAGATACGCAGTATTTT.

This clonotype was seen ten or more times. The J gene is TRBJ1-3, the V gene TRBV6-2 or TRBV6-3; TRBD1 aligns across 8 bases. Germline V gives CDR1 MNHEY, CDR2 SVGEGT. CDR3 length: 17 residues. V was clipped by 3 bases and J by 2 bases; unmatched bases: 9. Here the CDR3 reads CASSYSTGDFAGNTIYF. CDR3 sequence (DNA): TGTGCCAGCAGTTATTCGACAGGGGACTTCGCTGGAAACACCATATATTTT.

This clonotype was detected ten times or more. The CDR3 coding sequence is TGTGCCAGCAGTTTATCGCTAGCGGGAGTGTGTGAGCAGTACTTC. Encoded protein: CASSLSLAGVCEQYF. V gene TRBV27 combines with J gene TRBJ2-7; 10 nucleotides align to TRBD2. Germline V gene lookup returns CDR1 MNHEY and CDR2 SMNVEV (reference sequence). CDR3 length equals 15 residues. V lost 0 bases to trimming and J lost 7 bases; unmatched junction nucleotides: 6.

This chain uses TRBV7-2 with TRBJ2-1; D might be TRBD1 (6 bases). The germline V and J ends were trimmed by 1 base and 4 bases, with 14 bases remaining between them. This CDR3 is 16 amino acids long. The V gene's germline CDR1 is SGHTA and CDR2 FQGNSA. CDR3 region: CASSLVTGRGYNEQFF. CDR3 in DNA: TGTGCCAGCAGCTTAGTGACGGGAAGGGGGTACAATGAGCAGTTCTTC.

This clonotype appeared a few times. V is TRBV20-1 and J is TRBJ2-1; a weak D match, TRBD1 (6 bases). This CDR3 region has 15 residues. Germline V gene sequence: CDR1 DFQATT, CDR2 SNEGSKA (reference sequence). V gave up 1 base and J gave up 9 bases, with 19 bases separating them. This chain's CDR3 is CSARAPGHQRGEQFF. CDR3 sequence (DNA): TGCAGTGCTAGAGCCCCGGGACACCAACGGGGTGAGCAGTTCTTC.

This clonotype has at least ten counts. The rearrangement uses TRBV4-1 and TRBJ1-1; 8 bases map to TRBD1. The CDR3 extends over 15 amino acids. With 0 bases clipped from V and 2 bases from J, the junction kept 2 bases outside the gene matches. Germline assignment: CDR1 MGHRA and CDR2 YSYEKL. The CDR3 sequence: CASSQDQGANTEAFF. CDR3 coding DNA: TGCGCCAGCAGCCAAGATCAGGGGGCAAACACTGAAGCTTTCTTT.

A word on this clonotype: This may arise from a read error, as a much more abundant clone is one base away. The gene calls are TRBV20-1 and TRBJ2-1, with 8 positions matching TRBD2. With 5 bases clipped from V and 7 bases from J, the junction kept 16 bases outside the gene matches. The CDR3 contains 16 residues. Germline lookup yields CDR1 DFQATT and CDR2 SNEGSKA (reference sequence). The CDR3 DNA reads as TGCAGTGCTCAAGCTTTAGCGGGATGGCCTCGAAATGAGCAGTTCTTC. It codes for CSAQALAGWPRNEQFF.

The chain combines TRBV5-4 with TRBJ2-1, with D tentatively TRBD1 or TRBD2 (5 bases each). V dropped 4 bases and J dropped 7 bases, with 15 bases sitting between them. Per germline, CDR1 SGHNT and CDR2 YYREEE (reference sequence). The CDR3 runs 14 residues. The CDR3 loop reads CASSRPGPRNEQFF. DNA of the CDR3: TGTGCCAGCAGCCGCCCGGGGCCTCGGAATGAGCAGTTCTTC.

The rearrangement joins TRBV15 to TRBJ1-2; D perhaps matches TRBD1 (5 bases). Trimming shortened V by 0 bases and J by 4 bases, and 9 bases separated the two germline ends. Germline lookup yields CDR1 LNHNV and CDR2 YYDKDF (reference sequence). The CDR3 consists of 14 residues. The CDR3 sequence: CATSRDTRVYGYTF. The CDR3, as DNA: TGTGCCACCAGCAGAGATACCAGGGTCTATGGCTACACCTTC.

The chain recombines TRBV25-1 with TRBJ1-5; 9 nucleotides line up with TRBD1. V was pared by 2 bases and J by 6 bases, with 5 bases of the junction left unmatched. This CDR3 spans 15 amino acids. Germline loops: CDR1 MGHDK, CDR2 SYGVNS. The CDR3 loop reads CASSEGGQGSQPQHF. DNA for the CDR3: TGTGCCAGCAGTGAAGGGGGACAGGGAAGTCAGCCCCAGCATTTT.

The sample holds many counts of this clonotype. V is TRBV28 and J is TRBJ2-1, with D perhaps given as TRBD1 or TRBD2 (5 bases each). CDR3 length: 14 amino acids. CDR1 is MDHEN and CDR2 is SYDVKM in the germline V gene. Deletions cut 4 bases from V and 5 bases from J, with 12 bases between. DNA of the CDR3: TGTGCCAGCAGTTGGGGGTGGGCCAACAATGAGCAGTTCTTC. It specifies CASSWGWANNEQFF.

As to this clonotype: This could be a read error, since a much larger clone is one nucleotide away. V usage is TRBV20-1 and J usage is TRBJ2-5; no reliable D call. CDR3 length equals 13 residues. Trimming pared 7 bases from V and 1 base from J, leaving 13 bases between. The germline gives CDR1 DFQATT, CDR2 SNEGSKA (reference sequence). For the CDR3, the DNA is TGCAGTGATCCGGGTCTGCCCCAAGAGACCCAGTACTTC. This encodes CSDPGLPQETQYF.

On this clonotype: This could be a read error, since a much larger clone is one nucleotide away. No conserved phenylalanine or tryptophan is present at the end of the CDR3, so a read error is the likely explanation. The J gene is TRBJ1-1, the V gene TRBV28; 7 bases map to TRBD1. CDR1 is MDHEN and CDR2 is SYDVKM in the germline V gene. V was pared by 7 bases and J by 1 base, with 3 bases of the junction left unmatched. CDR3 length: 13 residues. CDR3 coding DNA: TGTGCCAGCACTGGGACAGAGAACACTGAAGCTTTCCTT. This translates into CASTGTENTEAFL.

The chain combines TRBV7-2 with TRBJ2-1, with D possibly matching TRBD1 (5 bases). CDR1 and CDR2 (germline): SGHTA, FQGNSA. The CDR3 extends over 16 amino acids. V was trimmed by 5 bases and J by 4 bases, leaving 18 bases between them. Here the CDR3 DNA reads TGTGCCAGCAGCATCACAGGTCCCCGCAGGTACAATGAGCAGTTCTTC. This codes for CASSITGPRRYNEQFF.

This clonotype occurred a few times. The J gene is TRBJ2-5, the V gene TRBV12-3 or TRBV12-4; unclear D gene. The V gene lost 5 bases and the J gene lost 4 bases, with 26 bases spanning the gap. This CDR3 comprises 18 residues. Here the CDR3 reads CASSLLEIAVPSRETQYF. DNA of the CDR3: TGTGCCAGCAGTCTTTTGGAGATCGCAGTTCCCTCTCGAGAGACCCAGTACTTC.

This clonotype occurred a few times. The gene calls are TRBV20-1 and TRBJ1-1, with D hard to call. The CDR3 consists of 14 residues. V dropped 5 bases and J dropped 11 bases, with 24 bases sitting between them. Germline values: CDR1 DFQATT, CDR2 SNEGSKA (reference sequence). CDR3 coding DNA: TGCAGTGCTGTGAGAGTATTGGGCCCCCGGTGGGCTTTCTTT. Translation gives CSAVRVLGPRWAFF.